A selection of T cell receptor beta chains follows, all from one sample in a study of early T cells in non-severe SARS-CoV-2 infection. MiXCR, applied by TCRdb to the 5' RACE reads, yields one record per CDR3 protein. The sample includes 55,000 to 80,000 distinct CDR3 sequences, around 11% seen only once; the top ten take around 6.7%. Material for sequencing was whole blood. The receptors derive from an adult who was a healthcare worker with PCR-confirmed SARS-CoV-2 infection or an uninfected control (not recorded which). The CDR3 runs from the conserved cysteine through the conserved F or W. D genes are given only for firm matches. The size field is filled for only some rows; it gives once, few, many or a size class.

j_call clone_size cdr3_length d_call v_call cdr3_nt cdr3_aa
TRBJ1-1 . 15 . TRBV11-3 TGTGCCAGCAACAAGATTGAGGGCATGCACACTGAAGCTTTCTTT CASNKIEGMHTEAFF
TRBJ2-1 . 11 . TRBV7-9 TGTGCCAGCACTACTTACTCCCCAGGGTTCTTC CASTTYSPGFF
TRBJ2-7 . 13 . TRBV14 TGTGCCAGCAGCCCCAGCCCCCTGGGGGAGCAGTACTTC CASSPSPLGEQYF
TRBJ1-1 many 15 TRBD1 TRBV7-3 TGTGCCAGCAGCCAAGCCGGACAGGCGAACACTGAAGCTTTCTTT CASSQAGQANTEAFF
TRBJ2-7 . 14 . TRBV6-2/TRBV6-3 TGTGCCAGCAGTTACCGTTTAGGAACCTACGAGCAGTACTTC CASSYRLGTYEQYF
TRBJ1-3 many 16 TRBD1 TRBV29-1 TGCAGCGTCGTGACAGGGGCAACATCCTCTGGAAACACCATATATTTT CSVVTGATSSGNTIYF
TRBJ1-6 few 16 . TRBV12-3/TRBV12-4 TGTGCCAGCAGTTTACGGTCAGGGCTCGGCAATTCACCCCTCCACTTT CASSLRSGLGNSPLHF
TRBJ1-1 . 13 . TRBV6-5 TGTGCCAGCAGTTACTCGAGTCAAGGGAGAGCTTTCTTT CASSYSSQGRAFF
TRBJ1-5 few 15 . TRBV6-2/TRBV6-3 TGTGCCAGCAGTTCTGACAACCTTAGCAATCAGCCCCAGCATTTT CASSSDNLSNQPQHF
TRBJ2-1 many 13 . TRBV27 TGTGCCAGCAGTCCACAGCCTTACAATGAGCAGTTCTTC CASSPQPYNEQFF
TRBJ2-5 many 15 TRBD1 TRBV28 TGTGCCAGCAGCGTGACAGGGCACCTCCAAGAGACCCAGTACTTC CASSVTGHLQETQYF